Following are 29 T cell receptor beta chains from one sample sequenced in a study of control samples from healthy donors and cancer patients. Assay used: immunoSEQ multiplex PCR; TCRdb lists only in-frame clones, some missing. The data show approximately 97,000 clones, around four fifths seen once. Sequencing was performed on blood. The receptors derive from a man aged 30 to 45 in good health.

The gene calls are TRBV19 and TRBJ1-1; 8 bases agree with TRBD1. The CDR3 contains 15 residues. The trim removed 4 bases at V and 7 bases at J, leaving 11 bases unmatched. Germline loops: CDR1 LNHDA, CDR2 SQIVND (reference sequence). In nucleotides, the CDR3 is TGTGCCAGTAGTACCGACAGGGGATTAAACGGTGAAGCTTTCTTT. Residues: CASSTDRGLNGEAFF.

In DNA form, the CDR3 reads TGTGCCAGTAGTAAAACCCGCGGGACAGGGGAACTAGATCTCTATGGCTACACCTTC. Translation: CASSKTRGTGELDLYGYTF. The chain carries TRBV19 and TRBJ1-2; TRBD1 matches 10 bases. The germline CDR1 and CDR2 sequences are LNHDA and SQIVND (reference sequence). CDR3 length: 19 residues. V was clipped by 4 bases and J by 4 bases; unmatched bases: 18.

This sequence joins TRBV19 and TRBJ1-1; weak D call: TRBD1 (5 bases). V lost 8 bases, J lost 4 bases, and 17 bases lay in between. The CDR3 extends over 14 amino acids. Germline values: CDR1 LNHDA, CDR2 SQIVND (reference sequence). The CDR3 sequence: CASQNRGRFTEAFF. In nucleotides, the CDR3 is TGTGCCAGTCAAAACCGGGGACGGTTCACTGAAGCTTTCTTT.

V and J are TRBV6-6 and TRBJ2-3; D uncertain. The germline gives CDR1 MNHNY, CDR2 SVGAGI (reference sequence). This CDR3 comprises 12 residues. V lost 5 bases and J 2 bases, leaving 5 bases between the germline ends. This chain's CDR3 is CASSRSTDTQYF. The CDR3 DNA sequence: TGTGCCAGCAGTCGGTCCACAGATACGCAGTATTTT.

The chain combines TRBV5-1 with TRBJ2-7; TRBD1 agrees at 11 bases. This CDR3 comprises 13 residues. Germline V gene lookup returns CDR1 SGHRS and CDR2 YFSETQ. V lost 6 bases and J lost 6; bases outside the gene matches: 5. CDR3 in amino acids: CASTRDRGGEQYF. DNA for the CDR3: TGCGCCAGCACCCGGGACAGGGGGGGCGAGCAGTACTTC.

This chain joins TRBV19 and TRBJ2-2, with 7 bases identical to TRBD2. J was trimmed by 6 bases and V by 5 bases; bases with no gene match: 3. The CDR3 contains 13 residues. Germline-derived CDR1 and CDR2 are LNHDA and SQIVND (reference sequence). CDR3 protein: CASSLGGAGELFF. The CDR3, as DNA: TGTGCCAGTAGTCTTGGGGGGGCCGGGGAGCTGTTTTTT.

The chain is built from TRBV5-1 and TRBJ1-3, with a weak D call TRBD1 (5 bases). The germline V and J ends were trimmed by 4 bases and 0 bases, with 11 bases remaining between them. CDR1 SGHRS and CDR2 YFSETQ come from the germline V gene. This CDR3 has 15 residues. The CDR3 region is CASSPGSGSGNTIYF. In DNA form, the CDR3 reads TGCGCCAGCAGCCCAGGGAGCGGCTCTGGAAACACCATATATTTT. Combining the CDR3 with reference TRBV5-1 and TRBJ1-3 gives the whole variable domain KAGVTQTPRYLIKTRGQQVTLSCSPISGHRSVSWYQQTPGQGLQFLFEYFSETQRNKGNFPGRFSGRQFSNSRSEMNVSTLELGDSALYLCASSPGSGSGNTIYFGEGSWLTVV.

This chain links TRBV6-5 with TRBJ2-7; a possible D gene is TRBD2 (6 bases). With 6 bases removed from V and 1 base from J, the gap between germline ends came to 16 bases. The CDR3 has 15 amino acids. Germline V gene data show CDR1 as MNHEY and CDR2 as SVGAGI. The CDR3 DNA sequence: TGTGCCAGCAGCCGGGGGAACAGCGTGTCCTACGAGCAGTACTTC. This gives the protein CASSRGNSVSYEQYF.

The chain is built from TRBV30 and TRBJ1-1; D is possibly TRBD1 (6 bases). The CDR3 length is 10 residues. CDR1 is GTSNPN and CDR2 is SVGIG in the germline V gene (reference sequence). CDR3 sequence reads: CAGRGSEAFF. CDR3 DNA: TGTGCGGGCAGGGGCAGTGAAGCTTTCTTT. The full variable domain, with the rest looked up from reference TRBV30 and TRBJ1-1, is SQTIHQWPATLVQPVGSPLSLECTVEGTSNPNLYWYRQAAGRGLQLLFYSVGIGQISSEVPQNLSASRPQDRQFILSSKKLLLSDSGFYLCAGRGSEAFFGQGTRLTVV.

A note on this clone: It may be a read error: a sequence one base away is much more abundant. This sequence joins TRBV6-5 and TRBJ1-5; D not certain. The germline CDR1 and CDR2 sequences are MNHEY and SVGAGI. The CDR3 runs to 15 residues. The CDR3 loop reads CVSRPHGKSNQPQHF. DNA of the CDR3: TGTGTCAGCAGGCCGCATGGCAAGAGCAATCAGCCCCAGCATTTT.

The genes are TRBV6-5 and TRBJ1-1; D unclear. The germline V gene encodes CDR1 MNHEY and CDR2 SVGAGI. Trimming took 6 bases from V and 2 from J, leaving 10 bases between them. This CDR3 is built from 13 residues. The CDR3 nucleotides are TGTGCCAGCAGCTCCGAGGGAAACACTGAAGCTTTCTTT. It codes for CASSSEGNTEAFF.

V and J are TRBV15 and TRBJ1-1, with D possibly matching TRBD1 (5 bases). V was trimmed by 4 bases and J by 0 bases, leaving 12 bases between them. Germline CDR1 reads LNHNV; CDR2 reads YYDKDF (reference sequence). This CDR3 contains 15 residues. This CDR3 is CATSTTGALNTEAFF. For the CDR3, the DNA is TGTGCCACCAGCACCACTGGGGCCTTGAACACTGAAGCTTTCTTT. Variable domain in full (rest from reference TRBV15 and TRBJ1-1): DAMVIQNPRYQVTQFGKPVTLSCSQTLNHNVMYWYQQKSSQAPKLLFHYYDKDFNNEADTPDNFQSRRPNTSFCFLDIRSPGLGDTAMYLCATSTTGALNTEAFFGQGTRLTVV.

The genes are TRBV10-3 and TRBJ1-1; possibly TRBD1 for D (5 bases). The CDR3 runs 15 residues. CDR1 and CDR2 (germline): ENHRY, SYGVKD. Trimming cost V 2 bases and J 4 bases, with 14 bases left between them. The CDR3: CAISERSPGRTEAFF. CDR3 coding DNA: TGTGCCATCAGTGAGAGGTCCCCAGGGCGCACTGAAGCTTTCTTT.

This clone was seen only a few times. J is TRBJ1-6 and V is TRBV4-1, with unresolved D. Deletions cut 8 bases from V and 2 bases from J, with 7 bases between. The germline gives CDR1 MGHRA, CDR2 YSYEKL. The CDR3 has 13 residues. The CDR3 region is CASGRAYNSPLHF. Written as DNA, the CDR3 is TGCGCCAGCGGGAGGGCCTATAATTCACCCCTCCACTTT.

The count of this clone is one. The J gene is TRBJ1-1, the V gene TRBV6-1; D call uncertain. Germline CDR1 reads MNHNS; CDR2 reads SASEGT. Trimming pared 3 bases from V and 2 bases from J, leaving 10 bases between. CDR3 length equals 14 residues. The CDR3 here is CASSDHSLNTEAFF. The CDR3 region has the DNA TGTGCCAGCAGTGACCACAGCCTCAACACTGAAGCTTTCTTT.

This clone has a handful of counts. The chain joins TRBV3-1 (or the pseudogene TRBV3-2) to TRBJ1-3; D is undetermined. With 1 base removed from V and 2 bases from J, the gap between germline ends came to 3 bases. CDR1 and CDR2 (germline): LGHDT, YNNKEL (reference sequence). The CDR3 sequence is 13 residues long. This CDR3 reads CASSQGAGNTIYF. CDR3 bases: TGTGCCAGCAGCCAAGGGGCTGGAAACACCATATATTTT.

V gene TRBV12-3 or TRBV12-4 combines with J gene TRBJ1-5, with D tentatively TRBD1 (5 bases). The CDR3 contains 13 residues. Trimming stripped 6 bases from V and 7 bases from J, with 13 bases between. CDR3 sequence reads: CASSQIGGQPQHF. The CDR3 bases are TGTGCCAGCAGCCAGATTGGGGGGCAGCCCCAGCATTTT.

The chain joins TRBV27 to TRBJ1-2, with D maybe TRBD1 (6 bases). The CDR3 covers 14 residues. Trimming left V 3 bases short and J 8 bases short, with 16 bases between. Per the germline V gene, CDR1 is MNHEY and CDR2 is SMNVEV (reference sequence). CDR3 nucleotides: TGTGCCAGCAGTTTCCTAGGGGGGGCTTACGGCTACACCTTC. Its protein is CASSFLGGAYGYTF.

The gene calls are TRBV6-5 and TRBJ1-2, with D maybe TRBD1 (6 bases). Germline CDR1 is MNHEY and CDR2 is SVGAGI. Trimming shortened V by 7 bases and J by 8 bases, and 23 bases separated the two germline ends. This CDR3 contains 15 residues. CDR3 loop: CASNGGGGAHIGYTF. The CDR3 DNA follows: TGTGCCAGCAACGGAGGTGGGGGGGCTCACATAGGCTACACCTTC.

The chain has TRBV3-1 (or the pseudogene TRBV3-2) and TRBJ2-5; D possibly matches TRBD1 or TRBD2 (5 bases each). With 2 bases removed from V and 1 base from J, the gap between germline ends came to 11 bases. The CDR3 runs to 15 residues. The germline CDR1 and CDR2 sequences are LGHDT and YNNKEL (reference sequence). The CDR3 sequence: CASSQSHGAQETQYF. The CDR3, as DNA: TGTGCCAGCAGCCAATCCCACGGGGCCCAAGAGACCCAGTACTTC.

The chain joins TRBV15 to TRBJ2-7, with TRBD2 matching 9 bases. This CDR3 has 15 amino acids. V dropped 4 bases and J dropped 0; count of bases not matched to a gene: 4. Germline loops: CDR1 LNHNV, CDR2 YYDKDF (reference sequence). The CDR3 loop reads CATSKSAGGSYEQYF. The CDR3 region has the DNA TGTGCCACCAGCAAGTCAGCGGGGGGCTCCTACGAGCAGTACTTC.

The chain couples TRBV5-4 to TRBJ1-2; D gene unclear. V was pared by 1 base and J by 0 bases, with 4 bases between. The CDR3 extends over 13 amino acids. Germline CDR1 and CDR2: SGHNT and YYREEE (reference sequence). CDR3 DNA sequence: TGTGCCAGCAGCTTGAGAGCTAACTATGGCTACACCTTC. Translation gives CASSLRANYGYTF. The variable domain in full, with the rest retrieved from reference TRBV5-4 and TRBJ1-2, is ETGVTQSPTHLIKTRGQQVTLRCSSQSGHNTVSWYQQALGQGPQFIFQYYREEENGRGNFPPRFSGLQFPNYSSELNVNALELDDSALYLCASSLRANYGYTFGSGTRLTVV.

The chain links TRBV6-1 to TRBJ1-1; 9 bases map to TRBD1. The CDR3 loop spans 14 amino acids. Losses at the gene ends were 3 bases for V and 11 bases for J; bases not matched to a gene: 10. Germline CDR1 MNHNS, CDR2 SASEGT. The CDR3 spells CASSDTGTGRAAFF. The CDR3 bases are TGTGCCAGCAGTGATACCGGGACAGGGAGGGCGGCTTTCTTT.

This chain uses TRBV7-9 with TRBJ1-1; 7 bases agree with TRBD1. The CDR3 spans 14 residues. Germline CDR1 SEHNR, CDR2 FQNEAQ (reference sequence). The V segment lost 5 bases and the J segment 2 bases; nucleotides outside the gene matches: 5. The CDR3 spells CASSDRQGNTEAFF. CDR3 nucleotides: TGTGCCAGCAGCGATCGACAGGGAAACACTGAAGCTTTCTTT.

The chain joins TRBV25-1 to TRBJ2-2; a weak D match, TRBD1 (6 bases). V dropped 4 bases and J dropped 2 bases, with 17 bases sitting between them. Per germline, CDR1 MGHDK and CDR2 SYGVNS. The CDR3 sequence is 17 residues long. The CDR3 DNA sequence: TGTGCCAGCAGTGGAAACCCCGGGACATCAAACACCGGGGAGCTGTTTTTT. Amino acids: CASSGNPGTSNTGELFF.

Concerning this clone: One end of the junction does not line up with germline, which may come from a read error. This chain connects TRBV30 to TRBJ1-1; maybe TRBD1 (6 bases). The CDR3 has 13 residues. CDR1 is GTSNPN and CDR2 is SVGIG in the germline V gene (reference sequence). CDR3 sequence: CAWRDSTNTAAFF. CDR3 DNA: TGTGCCTGGAGGGACAGTACGAACACTGCAGCTTTCTTT.

The J gene is TRBJ2-1, the V gene TRBV9, with 9 positions matching TRBD2. The J segment lost 2 bases and the V segment lost 0 bases, leaving 3 bases of the junction unmatched. Germline V CDR1 and CDR2: SGDLS, YYNGEE. This CDR3 has 16 amino acids. CDR3 residues: CASSVGPSGAYNEQFF. DNA of the CDR3: TGTGCCAGCAGCGTAGGTCCTAGCGGGGCCTACAATGAGCAGTTCTTC.

This chain joins TRBV18 and TRBJ1-3, with 9 bases aligning to TRBD1. Germline-derived CDR1 and CDR2 are KGHSH and LQKENI. V dropped 3 bases and J dropped 8; count of bases not matched to a gene: 14. This CDR3 has 17 residues. The CDR3 region is CASSPLLLRDRVDTIYF. CDR3 sequence (DNA): TGTGCCAGCTCACCCCTCCTACTCCGGGACAGGGTGGACACCATATATTTT.

The chain couples TRBV5-1 to TRBJ1-2; 7 nucleotides align to TRBD1. There are 15 residues in the CDR3. Germline V gene data show CDR1 as SGHRS and CDR2 as YFSETQ. V shed 5 bases, J shed 0 bases, and the junction held 7 bases outside the gene matches. CDR3 DNA sequence: TGCGCCAGCAGAGAACGGACAGGTACTAACTATGGCTACACCTTC. This sequence encodes CASRERTGTNYGYTF.